This TCR beta chain is drawn from a study of T cell responses to AZD1222 COVID-19 vaccine. Study conclusions and caveats: Sampling captured repertoires only after the peak T cell response.

Using immunoSEQ multiplex PCR, the repertoire was profiled, and TCRdb retains in-frame clones only, with some absent. The sample contains tens of thousands of clones, around 90% of which appear only once. Of note for this clone: The antigen is unknown.

The CDR3 has 15 residues. J was trimmed by 2 bases and V by 5 bases; bases with no gene match: 7. CDR1 and CDR2 (germline): SGHTA, FQGNSA. The sample consisted of peripheral blood, taken on day 0 of AZD1222 vaccination. J is TRBJ2-7 and V is TRBV7-2; 9 bases are a match to TRBD2. The clonotype originates from an adult in good health. CDR3 nucleotides: TGTGCCAGCAGCCCCAGCGGGGGGCCTGCCTACGAGCAGTACTTC. Protein: CASSPSGGPAYEQYF.